This is a list of T cell receptor beta chains from one sample in a study of CD8+ T cells in alopecia areata. Generated by immunoSEQ multiplex PCR, the TCRdb table keeps only in-frame clones and is missing some. The sample comprises 140,000 to 150,000 clones, about 60% of which are singletons, and 5% to 7% rests with the top ten. The sample consisted of CD4+ T cells sorted from blood, taken at week 0. All receptors come from a human donor with alopecia areata. Each CDR3 is given with its conserved first and last residue. Fields, in order: clone size, J gene, D gene, V gene, CDR3 DNA, CDR3 protein. A D gene is named only where the DNA matches it firmly. Expanded clones get a size class; other rows say once, few or many, or leave the size out.

. | TRBJ1-2 | . | TRBV7-2 | TGTGCCAGCAGCTTAGGTTCAGGGGCTAACTATGGCTACACCTTC | CASSLGSGANYGYTF
. | TRBJ1-1 | . | TRBV5-1 | TGCGCCAGCAGCTTGACAGGGAACACTGAAGCTTTCTTT | CASSLTGNTEAFF
. | TRBJ1-3 | . | TRBV30 | TGTGCCTGGAGTTACTCTGGAAACACCATATATTTT | CAWSYSGNTIYF
. | TRBJ2-7 | . | TRBV30 | TGTGCCTGGAGTATGGCCTACGAGCAGTACTTC | CAWSMAYEQYF
. | TRBJ1-2 | . | TRBV30 | TGTGCCTGGAGCCACCTGGGCGCTGACTATGGCTACACCTTC | CAWSHLGADYGYTF
. | TRBJ1-1 | . | TRBV19 | TGTGCCAGTACCAAAAACGGGAGGACTGAAGCTTTCTTT | CASTKNGRTEAFF
. | TRBJ1-2 | TRBD1 | TRBV28 | TGTGCCAGCAGTTCGACAGGGGAAGGAGGAGGCTATGGCTACACCTTC | CASSSTGEGGGYGYTF
. | TRBJ2-5 | TRBD2 | TRBV27 | TGTGCCAGCAGTTTATCGGGACTAGCGGGGCGGGAGACCCAGTACTTC | CASSLSGLAGRETQYF
. | TRBJ1-2 | . | TRBV7-2 | TGTGCCAGCAGCGGATACGGACCGATCAACTATGGCTACACCTTC | CASSGYGPINYGYTF
. | TRBJ2-5 | TRBD2 | TRBV30 | TGTGCCTGGAGTCCGGGACTAGCGAGGGAGACCCAGTACTTC | CAWSPGLARETQYF
. | TRBJ1-2 | . | TRBV2 | TGTGCCAGCATGTCCGACACCCGTGCCCATAGTACGGGTGGCTACACCTTC | CASMSDTRAHSTGGYTF
. | TRBJ2-7 | . | TRBV19 | TGTGCCAGTAACAGTGAAGGAGGGGATACCTACGAGCAGTACTTC | CASNSEGGDTYEQYF
few | TRBJ2-1 | TRBD1 | TRBV30 | TGTGCCTGGAGCCGACAGGGATTTTGGAATGAGCAGTTCTTC | CAWSRQGFWNEQFF
. | TRBJ2-4 | . | TRBV25-1 | TGTGCCAGCAGCGCAGGAGCCCTAAACATTCAGTACTTC | CASSAGALNIQYF
. | TRBJ1-1 | TRBD1 | TRBV7-2 | TGTGCCAGCAGTTCCGTGGGACAGCTGAACACTGAAGCTTTCTTT | CASSSVGQLNTEAFF
few | TRBJ2-4 | TRBD1 | TRBV5-1 | TGCGCCAGCAGCCTTCCGACAGGGTCGGTCAAAAACATTCAGTACTTC | CASSLPTGSVKNIQYF
. | TRBJ1-2 | . | TRBV27 | TGTGCCAGCAGCTCGGGGGTTCAACGGGGCTACACCTTC | CASSSGVQRGYTF
. | TRBJ1-2 | . | TRBV29-1 | TGCAGCGTGACCCCCGGGGCTGAGGGCTACACCTTC | CSVTPGAEGYTF
few | TRBJ2-1 | . | TRBV12-5 | TGTGCTAGTGGTCTTGTAGCGGCGCCCAGGGATGAGCAGTTCTTC | CASGLVAAPRDEQFF
. | TRBJ1-2 | . | TRBV14 | TGTGCCAGCAGCCCCAACCAGGCTACTAACTATGGCTACACCTTC | CASSPNQATNYGYTF
. | TRBJ2-7 | . | TRBV11-2 | TGTGCCAGCGCCTCCTGGCAGCGACCCTACGAGCAGTACTTC | CASASWQRPYEQYF
few | TRBJ1-5 | . | TRBV7-9 | TGTGCCAGCAGCCGAACAGGGACCAATCAGCCCCAGCATTTT | CASSRTGTNQPQHF
. | TRBJ1-2 | TRBD1 | TRBV7-2 | TGTGCCAGCAGCGAGGGACAGAACTATGGCTACACCTTC | CASSEGQNYGYTF
few | TRBJ1-2 | TRBD1 | TRBV29-1 | TGCAGCGTGGACCGACAGGGGCTTGGCTACACCTTC | CSVDRQGLGYTF
once | TRBJ1-1 | . | TRBV30 | TGTGCCTGGACTTTCGGGTTCAGGGGCAGGAGAACTGAAGCTTTCTTT | CAWTFGFRGRRTEAFF
few | TRBJ1-2 | . | TRBV15 | TGTGCCACCGGGGAGGGGAATGGCTACACCTTC | CATGEGNGYTF
. | TRBJ2-3 | TRBD2 | TRBV5-1 | TGCGCCAGCAGTAGCGGGGGATTCACAGATACGCAGTATTTT | CASSSGGFTDTQYF
. | TRBJ2-1 | . | TRBV18 | TGTGCCAGCTCACCCCCAGGGATCAATGAGCAGTTCTTC | CASSPPGINEQFF